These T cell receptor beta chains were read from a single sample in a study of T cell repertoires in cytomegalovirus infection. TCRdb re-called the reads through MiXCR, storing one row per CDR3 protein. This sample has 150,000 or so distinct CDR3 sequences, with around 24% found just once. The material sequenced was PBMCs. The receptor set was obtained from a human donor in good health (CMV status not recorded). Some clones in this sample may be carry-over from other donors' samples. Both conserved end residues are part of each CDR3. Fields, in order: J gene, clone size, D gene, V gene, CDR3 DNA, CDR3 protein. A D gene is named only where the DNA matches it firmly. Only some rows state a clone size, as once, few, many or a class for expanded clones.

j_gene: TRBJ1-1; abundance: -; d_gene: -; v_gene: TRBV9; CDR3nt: TGTGCCAGCAGCGTCCTGACAGGAACCACTGAAGCTTTCTTT; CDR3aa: CASSVLTGTTEAFF
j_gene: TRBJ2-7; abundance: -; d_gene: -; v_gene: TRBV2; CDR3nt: TGTGCCAGCACTGAATGGTTTGGCGAGCAGTACTTC; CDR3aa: CASTEWFGEQYF
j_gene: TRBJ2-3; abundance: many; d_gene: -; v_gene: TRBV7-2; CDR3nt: TGTGCCAGCAGCGCAGGCCGGGACTCTATCACAGATACGCAGTATTTT; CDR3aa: CASSAGRDSITDTQYF
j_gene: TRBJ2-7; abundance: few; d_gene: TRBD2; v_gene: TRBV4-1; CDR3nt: TGCGCCAGCAGCCCATTTTATTCCGGGACTAGCGGGGGGGTCTACGAGCAGTACTTC; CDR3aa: CASSPFYSGTSGGVYEQYF
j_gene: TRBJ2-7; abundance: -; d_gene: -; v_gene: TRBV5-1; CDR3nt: TGCGCCAGCAGCTTGCCAAGCGGCTACGATCAGTACTTC; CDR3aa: CASSLPSGYDQYF
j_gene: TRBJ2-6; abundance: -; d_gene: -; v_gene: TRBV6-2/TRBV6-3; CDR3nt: TGTGCCAGCAATCCATCCGGACCTCTTGGGGCGGAAGTCCTGACTTTC; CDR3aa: CASNPSGPLGAEVLTF
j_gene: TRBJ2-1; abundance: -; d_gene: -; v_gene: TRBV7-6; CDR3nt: TGTGCTAGCAGCTTCGGGCAGGGTGGTGAGCAGTTCTTC; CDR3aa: CASSFGQGGEQFF
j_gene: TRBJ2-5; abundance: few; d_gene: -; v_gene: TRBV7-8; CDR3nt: TGTGCCAGCAGCTACACCGGGACACAAGAGACCCAGTACTTC; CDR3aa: CASSYTGTQETQYF
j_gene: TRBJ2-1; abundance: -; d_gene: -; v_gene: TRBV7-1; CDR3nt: TGTGCCAGCAGCTCCTCGATGAGTGGCTCCTACAATGAGCAGTTCTTC; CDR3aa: CASSSSMSGSYNEQFF
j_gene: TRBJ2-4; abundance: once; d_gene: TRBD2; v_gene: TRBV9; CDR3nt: TGTGCCAGCAGCGTAGAGGCGGGGGGGCCGGGAACGGCCAAAAACATTCAGTACTTC; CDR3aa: CASSVEAGGPGTAKNIQYF
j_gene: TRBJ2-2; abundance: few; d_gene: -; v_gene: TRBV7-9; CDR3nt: TGTGCCAGCACCGTACAGGTCACAACCTCCCGGTTGGCGCTGTTTTTT; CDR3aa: CASTVQVTTSRLALFF
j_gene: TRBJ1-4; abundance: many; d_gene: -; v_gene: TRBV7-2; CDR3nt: TGTGCCAGCAGCCCGGGTGGAAATGAAAAACTGTTTTTT; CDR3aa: CASSPGGNEKLFF
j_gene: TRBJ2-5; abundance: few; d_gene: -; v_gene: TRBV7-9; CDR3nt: TGTGCCAGCAACCTAGAGGCAGCTCAAGAGACCCAGTACTTC; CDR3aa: CASNLEAAQETQYF
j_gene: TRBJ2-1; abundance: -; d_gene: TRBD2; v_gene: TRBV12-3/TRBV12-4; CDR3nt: TGTGCCAGCAGTGCCGCTAGCGGGGTCTCCTACAATGAGCAGTTCTTC; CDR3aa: CASSAASGVSYNEQFF
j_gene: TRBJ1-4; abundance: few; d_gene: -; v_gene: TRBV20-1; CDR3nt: TGCAGTGCCCAGACGATCGGACGGCCCCTTGGAGGAAAACTGTTTTTT; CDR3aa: CSAQTIGRPLGGKLFF
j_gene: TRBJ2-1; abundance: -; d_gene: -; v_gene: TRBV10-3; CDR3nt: TGTGCCATCAGTGCGTCAGCCGGGACCGGGGGTAGTGGTGAGCAGTTCTTC; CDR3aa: CAISASAGTGGSGEQFF
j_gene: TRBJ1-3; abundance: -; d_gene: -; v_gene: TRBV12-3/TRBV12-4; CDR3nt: TGTGCCAGCAGTTCAAGCGGGGTTTTGAACACCATATATTTT; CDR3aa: CASSSSGVLNTIYF